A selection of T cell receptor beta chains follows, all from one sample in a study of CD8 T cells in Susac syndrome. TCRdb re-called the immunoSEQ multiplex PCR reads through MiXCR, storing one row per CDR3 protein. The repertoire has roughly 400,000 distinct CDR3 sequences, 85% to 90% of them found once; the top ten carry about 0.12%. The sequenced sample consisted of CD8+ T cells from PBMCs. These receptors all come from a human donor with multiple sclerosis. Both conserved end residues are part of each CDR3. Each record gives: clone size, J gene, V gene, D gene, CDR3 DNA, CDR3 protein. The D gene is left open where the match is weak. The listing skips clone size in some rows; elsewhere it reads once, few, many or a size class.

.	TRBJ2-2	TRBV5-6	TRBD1	TGTGCCAGCGGTAGACAGGGTGACACCGGGGAGCTGTTTTTT	CASGRQGDTGELFF
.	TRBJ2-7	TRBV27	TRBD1	TGTGCCAGCAGTAGGGAAACAGGGGGTCTGAACGAGCAGTACTTC	CASSRETGGLNEQYF
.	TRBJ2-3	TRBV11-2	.	TGTGCCAGCAGCGGATATGGGACACGAGATATCACAGATACGCAGTATTTT	CASSGYGTRDITDTQYF
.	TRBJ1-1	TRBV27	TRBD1	TGTGCCAGCAGTTTATCGGGGACAGGGAACACTGAAGCTTTCTTT	CASSLSGTGNTEAFF
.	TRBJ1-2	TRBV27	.	TGTGCCAGCAGTTTATTGGGACGGGACGCTAACTATGGCTACACCTTC	CASSLLGRDANYGYTF
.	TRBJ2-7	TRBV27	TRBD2	TGTGCCAGCAGTTTAGTTCCGGGACTAGCGGTCTACGAGCAGTACTTC	CASSLVPGLAVYEQYF
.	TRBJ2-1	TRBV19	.	TGTGCCAGTACCCAGGGTTCTCGTTCCAATGAGCAGTTCTTC	CASTQGSRSNEQFF
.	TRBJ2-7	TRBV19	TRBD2	TGTGCCAGTAGTATAGATCCGAGCGGGACCTACGAGCAGTACTTC	CASSIDPSGTYEQYF
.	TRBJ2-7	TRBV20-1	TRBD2	TGCAGTGCCGAGAGCGGGAGTACCTACGAGCAGTACTTC	CSAESGSTYEQYF
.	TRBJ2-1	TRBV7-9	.	TGTGCCAGCAGCTCGCCGAGGGGGGATGAGCAGTTCTTC	CASSSPRGDEQFF
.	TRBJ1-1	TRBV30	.	TGTGCCTGGAGTGTAATTGGAGGGAACACTGAAGCTTTCTTT	CAWSVIGGNTEAFF
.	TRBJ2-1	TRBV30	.	TGTGCCTGGACCCACTTCCCGGAGAGCTCCTACAATGAGCAGTTCTTC	CAWTHFPESSYNEQFF
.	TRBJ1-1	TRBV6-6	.	TGTGCCAGCAGATGGACAGACTCGAACACTGAAGCTTTCTTT	CASRWTDSNTEAFF
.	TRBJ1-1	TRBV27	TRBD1	TGTGCCAGCAGTTCCCGGACAGGGCAAAACACTGAAGCTTTCTTT	CASSSRTGQNTEAFF
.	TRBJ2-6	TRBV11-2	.	TGTGCCAGCAGCCCCTGGGGGAATCCTACCCCTCTGGGGGCCAACGTCCTGACTTTC	CASSPWGNPTPLGANVLTF
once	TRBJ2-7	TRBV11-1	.	TGTGCCAGCAGCTTAGAAGTTGGCGGCTCCTACGAGCAGTACTTC	CASSLEVGGSYEQYF
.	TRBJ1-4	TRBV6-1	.	TGTGCCAGCAGTGATTGGGGAGGTGAAAAACTGTTTTTT	CASSDWGGEKLFF
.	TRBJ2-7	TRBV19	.	TGTGCCAGTAGTTACGGGGAAGACTACGAGCAGTACTTC	CASSYGEDYEQYF
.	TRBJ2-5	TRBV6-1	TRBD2	TGTGCCAGCAGTGTGGTAGCGGGGGGCCCAGAGACCCAGTACTTC	CASSVVAGGPETQYF
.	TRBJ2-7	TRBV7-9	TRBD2	TGTGCCAGCGCTGCCAGCGGGGGACTCTACGAGCAGTACTTC	CASAASGGLYEQYF
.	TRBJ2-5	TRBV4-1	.	TGCGCCAGCAGCCAAGGGACGGCCATTCAAGAGACCCAGTACTTC	CASSQGTAIQETQYF
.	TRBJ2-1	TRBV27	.	TGTGCCAGCAGTTTATCTGCCAGCTCCTACAATGAGCAGTTCTTC	CASSLSASSYNEQFF
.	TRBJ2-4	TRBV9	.	TGTGCCAGCAGCGTAGCTTCGGGTATTCAGTACTTC	CASSVASGIQYF
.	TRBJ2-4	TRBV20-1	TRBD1	TGCAGTGCTAGAGATCGGACAGGGGTTTCGGCCAAAAACATTCAGTACTTC	CSARDRTGVSAKNIQYF
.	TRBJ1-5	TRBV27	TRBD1	TGTGCCAGCAGTCAGGGACAGGGCCTGAATCAGCCCCAGCATTTT	CASSQGQGLNQPQHF
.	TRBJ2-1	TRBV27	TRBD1	TGTGCCAGCACCACCGGGACAGCCTACAATGAGCAGTTCTTC	CASTTGTAYNEQFF
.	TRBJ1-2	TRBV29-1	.	TGCAGCGTTGAGGCCTTTCGGGGCTACACCTTC	CSVEAFRGYTF
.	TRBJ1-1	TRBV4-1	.	TGCGCCAGCAGCCAAGATCCCGGGGTGGGCACTGAAGCTTTCTTT	CASSQDPGVGTEAFF
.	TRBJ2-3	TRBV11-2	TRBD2	TGTGCCAGCAGCTATATAACTAGCGGGGACTCCGGGGCAGATACGCAGTATTTT	CASSYITSGDSGADTQYF
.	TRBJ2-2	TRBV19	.	TGTGCCGGGCGGGCGGGGGCCTACACCGGGGAGCTGTTTTTT	CAGRAGAYTGELFF
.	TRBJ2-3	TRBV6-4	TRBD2	TGTGCCAGCAGTGGGACTAGCGGGGCAGATACGCAGTATTTT	CASSGTSGADTQYF
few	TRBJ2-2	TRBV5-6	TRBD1	TGTGCCAGCAGCTTGGACCGGGACAGGGGTTTGGCCGGGGAGCTGTTTTTT	CASSLDRDRGLAGELFF
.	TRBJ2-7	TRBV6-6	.	TGTGCCAGCACAGTTGGGGAAACCTACGAGCAGTACTTC	CASTVGETYEQYF
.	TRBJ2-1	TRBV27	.	TGTGCCAGCAGCTGGGCTGACGGGGCCGAGCAGTTCTTC	CASSWADGAEQFF
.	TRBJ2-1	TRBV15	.	TGTGCCACCCTAAGGGACACCAACTACAATGAGCAGTTCTTC	CATLRDTNYNEQFF
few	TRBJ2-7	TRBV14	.	TGTGCCAGCAGCGCGCCAGGGACCTACGAGCAGTACTTC	CASSAPGTYEQYF
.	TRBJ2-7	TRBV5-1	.	TGCGCCAGCAGCGGGAAGACAGGATACGAGCAGTACTTC	CASSGKTGYEQYF
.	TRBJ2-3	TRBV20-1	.	TGCAGTGCTAGAGATCTTGGGGGTCTAGCGATAGGAGATACGCAGTATTTT	CSARDLGGLAIGDTQYF
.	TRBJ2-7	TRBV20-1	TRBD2	TGCAGTGCTAGAGATTTAGCGGGTCAGTACTTC	CSARDLAGQYF
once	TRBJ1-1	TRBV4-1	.	TGCGCCAGCAGCCCAGACCCGAACACTGAAGCTTTCTTT	CASSPDPNTEAFF
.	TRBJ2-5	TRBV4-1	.	TGCGCCAGCAGCCAAGCCCTTTCGGGCACCCAGTACTTC	CASSQALSGTQYF
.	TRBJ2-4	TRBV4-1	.	TGCGCCAGCAGCCAAGATAGCTTAGCCAAAAACATTCAGTACTTC	CASSQDSLAKNIQYF
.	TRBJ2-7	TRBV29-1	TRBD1	TGCAGCGTGTCAGGGGGCTGGGGATCCTACGAGCAGTACTTC	CSVSGGWGSYEQYF
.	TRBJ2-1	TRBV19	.	TGTGCCAGTAGTGAACCGGGTAGGTCCTACAATGAGCAGTTCTTC	CASSEPGRSYNEQFF
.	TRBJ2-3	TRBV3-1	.	TGTGCCAGCAGCCCCGAAGCGGGTATTAGTATGGCAGATACGCAGTATTTT	CASSPEAGISMADTQYF
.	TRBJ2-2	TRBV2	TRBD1	TGTGCCAGCAGCGACAGGGGGCCGGCCGGGGAGCTGTTTTTT	CASSDRGPAGELFF
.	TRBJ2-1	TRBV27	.	TGTGCCAGCAGAGTTTTGGCGATCAGGAATGAGCAGTTCTTC	CASRVLAIRNEQFF
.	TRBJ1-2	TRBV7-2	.	TGTGCCAGCAGCTTACACGGCGGGACACCTTATGGCTACACCTTC	CASSLHGGTPYGYTF
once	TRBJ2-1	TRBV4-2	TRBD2	TGTGCCAGCAGCCAAGAGCAAGGGGAGGGCTCCGGAGGCGGGGGTGAGCAGTTCTTC	CASSQEQGEGSGGGGEQFF
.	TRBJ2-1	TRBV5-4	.	TGTGCCAGCAGCTTGCGAGTGTCTGAGAATGAGCAGTTCTTC	CASSLRVSENEQFF
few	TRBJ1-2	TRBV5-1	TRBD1	TGCGCCAGCAGCCCCGGACAGGGGATGATCTATGGCTACACCTTC	CASSPGQGMIYGYTF
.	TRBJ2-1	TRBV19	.	TGTGCCAGTAGTGCCCCCAGGACTGGGCACAATGAGCAGTTCTTC	CASSAPRTGHNEQFF
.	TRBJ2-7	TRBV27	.	TGTGCCAGCAGTACCGCCGGCGCCGCCTACGAGCAGTACTTC	CASSTAGAAYEQYF
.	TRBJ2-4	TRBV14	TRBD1	TGTGCCAGCAGCCAAGATATAAGGAGACAGGGGGGACCCCTAAAAAACATTCAGTACTTC	CASSQDIRRQGGPLKNIQYF
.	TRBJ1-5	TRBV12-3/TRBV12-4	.	TGTGCCAGCAGTCCCCGGACAGTAGTTCAGCCCCAGCATTTT	CASSPRTVVQPQHF
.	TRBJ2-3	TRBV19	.	TGTGCCAGTAGCACCCCCGCGGCTAGCACAGATACGCAGTATTTT	CASSTPAASTDTQYF